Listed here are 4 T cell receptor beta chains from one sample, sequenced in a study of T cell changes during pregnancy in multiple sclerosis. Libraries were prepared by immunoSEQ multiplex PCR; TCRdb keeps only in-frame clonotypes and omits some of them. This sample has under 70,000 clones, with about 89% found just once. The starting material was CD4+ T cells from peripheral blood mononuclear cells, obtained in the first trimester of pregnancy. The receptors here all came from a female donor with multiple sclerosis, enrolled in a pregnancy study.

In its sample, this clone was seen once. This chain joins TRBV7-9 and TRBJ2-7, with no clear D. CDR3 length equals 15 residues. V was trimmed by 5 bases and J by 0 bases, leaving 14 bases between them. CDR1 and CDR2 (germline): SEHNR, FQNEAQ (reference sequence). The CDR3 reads CASSPGGFYSYEQYF. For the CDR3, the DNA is TGTGCCAGCAGCCCGGGTGGGTTTTACTCCTACGAGCAGTACTTC.

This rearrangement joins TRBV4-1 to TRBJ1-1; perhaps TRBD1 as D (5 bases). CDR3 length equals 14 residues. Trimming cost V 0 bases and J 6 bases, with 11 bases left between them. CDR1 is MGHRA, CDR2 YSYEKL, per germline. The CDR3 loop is CASSQEGRIPEAFF. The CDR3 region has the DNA TGCGCCAGCAGCCAAGAGGGGCGGATTCCTGAAGCTTTCTTT.

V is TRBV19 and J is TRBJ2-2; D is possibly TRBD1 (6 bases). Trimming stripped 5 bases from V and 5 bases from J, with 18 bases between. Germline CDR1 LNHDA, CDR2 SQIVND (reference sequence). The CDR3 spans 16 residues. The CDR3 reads CASSSPGHSGTGELFF. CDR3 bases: TGTGCCAGTAGTTCACCGGGACACTCTGGAACCGGGGAGCTGTTTTTT.

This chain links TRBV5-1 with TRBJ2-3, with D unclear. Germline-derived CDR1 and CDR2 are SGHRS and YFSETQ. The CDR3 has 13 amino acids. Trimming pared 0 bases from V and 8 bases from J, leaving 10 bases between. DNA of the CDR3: TGCGCCAGCAGCTTGGATTCCGCCGGTACGCAGTATTTT. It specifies CASSLDSAGTQYF.